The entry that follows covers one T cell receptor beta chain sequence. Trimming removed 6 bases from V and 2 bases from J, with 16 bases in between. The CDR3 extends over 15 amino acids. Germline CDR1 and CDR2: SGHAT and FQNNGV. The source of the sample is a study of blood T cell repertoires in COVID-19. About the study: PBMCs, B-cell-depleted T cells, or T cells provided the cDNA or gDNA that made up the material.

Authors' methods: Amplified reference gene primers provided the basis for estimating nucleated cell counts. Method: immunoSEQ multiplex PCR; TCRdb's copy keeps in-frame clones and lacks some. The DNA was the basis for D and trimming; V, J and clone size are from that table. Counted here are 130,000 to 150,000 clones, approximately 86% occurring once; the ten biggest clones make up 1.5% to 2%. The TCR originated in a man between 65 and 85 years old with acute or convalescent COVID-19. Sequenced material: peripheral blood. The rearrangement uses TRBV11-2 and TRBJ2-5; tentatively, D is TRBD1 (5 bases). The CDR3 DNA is TGTGCCAGCAGAGATGCGGTGGGGCCGCAAGAGACCCAGTACTTC. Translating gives CASRDAVGPQETQYF.